This entry lists 17 T cell receptor beta chains sequenced from one sample in a study of T-cell reconstitution after alpha-beta-depleted transplantation in children. The TCRbeta library was prepared with unique molecular identifiers. Using its own MiXCR run on the PCR reads, TCRdb lists one record per CDR3 protein. The repertoire holds about 210,000 distinct CDR3 sequences, with roughly a sixth as singletons. This material consisted of PBMCs, mostly from graft donor cells, taken 360 days after TCRalphabeta/CD19-depleted stem cell transplant. These receptors were collected from a male patient aged 2 to 9 who had a stem cell transplant for acute lymphoblastic leukemia, so the T cells may come from the graft donor.

This clonotype was counted a few times. The chain combines TRBV5-1 with TRBJ2-7; D is possibly TRBD1 (7 bases). The CDR3 extends over 15 amino acids. Deletions cut 4 bases from V and 1 base from J, with 15 bases between. Per germline, CDR1 SGHRS and CDR2 YFSETQ. The CDR3 sequence is CASSQGGTESYEQYF. In nucleotides, the CDR3 is TGCGCCAGCAGCCAAGGCGGGACAGAGTCCTACGAGCAGTACTTC.

For the CDR3, the DNA is TGCAGTGCTAGAGGTACCGGGACTCCTTACAATGAGCAGTTCTTC. Translation gives CSARGTGTPYNEQFF. V is TRBV20-1 and J is TRBJ2-1; TRBD2 is a possible D gene (6 bases). V was shortened by 1 base and J by 4 bases, with 14 bases between the two germline ends. CDR1 is DFQATT and CDR2 is SNEGSKA in the germline V gene (reference sequence). The CDR3 covers 15 residues.

V is TRBV11-2 and J is TRBJ2-5; 8 bases fit TRBD2. The CDR3 length is 17 residues. V lost 5 bases and J lost 4; bases outside the gene matches: 15. The V gene's germline CDR1 is SGHAT and CDR2 FQNNGV. The CDR3 sequence: CASSRGASRGARETQYF. In DNA, the CDR3 is TGTGCCAGCAGCCGTGGTGCGTCGCGGGGGGCGCGAGAGACCCAGTACTTC.

This chain links TRBV30 with TRBJ2-7; no reliable D call. The CDR3 is 15 residues long. V lost 0 bases to trimming and J lost 4 bases, with 16 bases between them. Germline CDR1 is GTSNPN and CDR2 is SVGIG (reference sequence). This chain's CDR3 is CAWSVPDIVSYEQYF. Written as DNA, the CDR3 is TGTGCCTGGAGTGTTCCTGACATCGTCTCGTACGAGCAGTACTTC.

Worth noting for this clonotype: At one boundary the junction diverges from the germline segment, which might be a read error. The gene calls are TRBV20-1 and TRBJ2-7; 9 bases are a match to TRBD1. Germline loops: CDR1 DFQATT, CDR2 SNEGSKA (reference sequence). The CDR3 loop spans 15 amino acids. The CDR3 here is CCAKAGTGSSYEQYF. As DNA, the CDR3 is TGCTGTGCAAAAGCCGGGACAGGGAGCTCCTACGAGCAGTACTTC.

The V and J genes are TRBV5-6 and TRBJ2-1; D not certain. V gave up 5 bases and J gave up 0 bases, with 12 bases separating them. The CDR3 extends over 15 amino acids. CDR1 and CDR2 (germline): SGHDT, YYEEEE. The CDR3 reads CASRLDPHSYNEQFF. The CDR3 bases are TGTGCCAGCAGACTTGATCCTCACTCCTACAATGAGCAGTTCTTC.

This clonotype came up a few times. The chain joins TRBV15 to TRBJ2-5, with a tentative D call TRBD1 (6 bases). Between the trimmed V and J ends, which lost 3 bases and 3 bases, there was a span of 14 bases. The CDR3 has 15 amino acids. Germline assignment: CDR1 LNHNV and CDR2 YYDKDF (reference sequence). The CDR3 loop reads CATSRAPDREETQYF. Written as DNA, the CDR3 is TGTGCCACCAGCAGGGCCCCGGACAGAGAAGAGACCCAGTACTTC.

The chain recombines TRBV28 with TRBJ1-4, with D perhaps TRBD1 (6 bases). Germline-derived CDR1 and CDR2 are MDHEN and SYDVKM. Trimming stripped 11 bases from V and 0 bases from J, with 16 bases between. There are 15 residues in the CDR3. The CDR3 spells CAAGAVFATNEKLFF. The CDR3 nucleotides read TGTGCCGCAGGGGCGGTCTTTGCAACTAATGAAAAACTGTTTTTT.

V gene TRBV25-1 combines with J gene TRBJ1-2, with D possibly being TRBD1 (6 bases). Germline V gives CDR1 MGHDK, CDR2 SYGVNS. Trimming stripped 6 bases from V and 4 bases from J, with 12 bases between. The CDR3 consists of 13 residues. The CDR3 bases are TGTGCCAGCAGATCGGACAGCCTCTATGGCTACACCTTC. It codes for CASRSDSLYGYTF.

The V call is TRBV13, the J call TRBJ2-1; possible D gene TRBD1, 6 bases. The germline V gene encodes CDR1 PRHDT and CDR2 FYEKMQ (reference sequence). This CDR3 contains 16 residues. V was clipped by 0 bases and J by 10 bases, with 19 bases between them. CDR3 in DNA: TGTGCCAGCAGCTTAGGCAGGGGCAATTGGCCGGGGGAGCAGTTCTTC. Residues: CASSLGRGNWPGEQFF.

This chain links TRBV6-2 or TRBV6-3 with TRBJ2-6; D is possibly TRBD2 (5 bases). The CDR3 is made up of 18 amino acids. V lost 6 bases to trimming and J lost 1 base, with 19 bases between them. CDR1 and CDR2 (germline): MNHEY, SVGEGT. CDR3 protein: CASRLPGSAASGANVLTF. As DNA, the CDR3 is TGTGCCAGCAGATTACCGGGGTCGGCGGCTTCTGGGGCCAACGTCCTGACTTTC.

The chain recombines TRBV15 with TRBJ2-7, with TRBD1 as a possible D gene (5 bases). V lost 4 bases, J lost 2 bases, and 12 bases lay in between. The germline gives CDR1 LNHNV, CDR2 YYDKDF (reference sequence). The CDR3 spans 14 residues. This CDR3 is CATSILEGAYEQYF. The CDR3 nucleotides read TGTGCCACCAGCATCCTAGAAGGGGCCTACGAGCAGTACTTC.

The rearrangement links TRBV3-1 to TRBJ2-1; D remains ambiguous. Germline V gene lookup returns CDR1 LGHDT and CDR2 YNNKEL (reference sequence). The CDR3 contains 11 residues. V dropped 2 bases and J dropped 10 bases, with 6 bases sitting between them. CDR3: CASSQRTEQFF. For the CDR3, the DNA is TGTGCCAGCAGCCAAAGGACGGAGCAGTTCTTC.

This clonotype was detected only a few times. This chain uses TRBV6-1 with TRBJ2-7, with D tentatively TRBD1 or TRBD2 (6 bases each). The CDR3 totals 16 residues. CDR1 MNHNS and CDR2 SASEGT come from the germline V gene. Trimming shortened V by 7 bases and J by 7 bases, and 26 bases separated the two germline ends. CDR3 coding DNA: TGTGCCAGCACCCCTGGTTCGAACAGGGAGGTTGGGGAGCAGTACTTC. Translated: CASTPGSNREVGEQYF.

This clonotype showed up many times. V usage is TRBV12-3 or TRBV12-4 and J usage is TRBJ1-6, with 7 positions matching TRBD1. The CDR3 consists of 14 residues. V trimming: 6 bases; J trimming: 10 bases; junction bases outside the gene matches: 9. The DNA for the CDR3 is TGTGCCAGCAGGTTGACAGGGTCAGGATCACCCCTCCACTTT. This sequence encodes CASRLTGSGSPLHF.

The chain couples TRBV4-1 to TRBJ1-1; D gene ambiguous. The V end lost 2 bases, the J end lost 7 bases, and 5 bases lay between the germline ends. Germline CDR1 reads MGHRA; CDR2 reads YSYEKL. This CDR3 is built from 11 residues. DNA for the CDR3: TGCGCCAGCAGCCAAAAAGGTGAAGCTTTCTTT. This translates into CASSQKGEAFF.

This clonotype came up a few times. The J gene is TRBJ2-7, the V gene TRBV4-1; D may match TRBD1 or TRBD2 (5 bases each). Germline V gives CDR1 MGHRA, CDR2 YSYEKL. V lost 1 base, J lost 3 bases, and 10 bases lay in between. This CDR3 region has 14 residues. The CDR3 region is CASSQAGRHYEQYF. In nucleotides, the CDR3 is TGCGCCAGCAGCCAAGCGGGACGTCACTACGAGCAGTACTTC.